These T cell receptor beta chains were read from a single sample in a study of T cells in Graves' hyperthyroidism and ophthalmopathy. TCRdb fed the multiplex PCR reads into MiXCR, producing one record per CDR3 protein. The data contain about 400,000 distinct CDR3 sequences, roughly 13% of them singletons. Material: blood. The receptors were sampled from a young woman with Graves' hyperthyroidism. Each CDR3 is given with its conserved first and last residue. A D gene is named only where the DNA matches it firmly. Part of the rows lack a size; the others show once, few, many or a class for expanded clones.

CDR3 protein,CDR3 DNA,J gene,clone size,D gene,V gene
CASSQNLAGNTGELFF,TGTGCCAGCAGCCAAAATCTAGCGGGAAACACCGGGGAGCTGTTTTTT,TRBJ2-2,many,TRBD2,TRBV4-2
CASSVVGDSYEQYF,TGTGCCAGCAGCGTAGTAGGGGACTCCTACGAGCAGTACTTC,TRBJ2-7,.,.,TRBV9
CASSSYEGQINEKLFF,TGTGCCAGCAGCTCGTACGAGGGACAGATAAATGAAAAACTGTTTTTT,TRBJ1-4,.,TRBD1,TRBV5-8
CASSKGGLAGYNEQFF,TGTGCCAGCAGTAAAGGGGGACTAGCGGGATACAATGAGCAGTTCTTC,TRBJ2-1,many,TRBD2,TRBV12-3/TRBV12-4
CASTPGLALRETQYF,TGTGCCAGCACCCCGGGACTAGCGTTGCGGGAGACCCAGTACTTC,TRBJ2-5,many,TRBD2,TRBV28
CASSLDGQDTQYF,TGCGCCAGCAGCTTGGACGGACAAGATACGCAGTATTTT,TRBJ2-3,.,.,TRBV5-1
CATSDYGGSGYNEQFF,TGTGCCACCAGTGATTACGGCGGGAGCGGCTACAATGAGCAGTTCTTC,TRBJ2-1,many,TRBD2,TRBV24-1
CASSIDRHNEQFF,TGTGCCAGTAGTATAGATCGACACAATGAGCAGTTCTTC,TRBJ2-1,.,.,TRBV19
CASSGGQARGDTQYF,TGCGCCAGCAGCGGGGGACAGGCGAGGGGAGATACGCAGTATTTT,TRBJ2-3,many,TRBD1,TRBV5-1
CASSPHGLAVGERFF,TGTGCCAGCAGCCCCCACGGACTAGCCGTGGGGGAGCGGTTCTTC,TRBJ2-1,few,TRBD2,TRBV12-3/TRBV12-4
CASSQGFGYEQYF,TGTGCCAGCAGCCAGGGTTTTGGCTACGAGCAGTACTTC,TRBJ2-7,.,.,TRBV3-1
CASSLTRDSNYGYTF,TGTGCCAGCAGTTTAACCCGGGACAGCAACTATGGCTACACCTTC,TRBJ1-2,.,TRBD1,TRBV27
CASGTSGPGELFF,TGTGCCAGCGGGACTAGCGGGCCCGGGGAGCTGTTTTTT,TRBJ2-2,few,TRBD2,TRBV6-1
CASSPGQYSPLHF,TGTGCCAGCAGCCCCGGACAGTACTCACCCCTCCACTTT,TRBJ1-6,.,.,TRBV7-2
CASTTYRGLMNTEAFF,TGTGCCAGCACGACCTACAGGGGGCTCATGAACACTGAAGCTTTCTTT,TRBJ1-1,many,TRBD1,TRBV11-2
CASSLYQTGSGNTIYF,TGTGCCAGCAGCCTTTATCAGACAGGGAGTGGAAACACCATATATTTT,TRBJ1-3,many,TRBD1,TRBV7-8
CASSPIAGALYQETQYF,TGTGCCAGCAGTCCGATAGCGGGAGCACTCTACCAAGAGACCCAGTACTTC,TRBJ2-5,many,TRBD2,TRBV28
CASSVTDTQCF,TGTGCCAGCAGCGTCACAGATACGCAGTGTTTT,TRBJ2-3,.,.,TRBV9
CASSLRPGPSSNQPQHF,TGTGCCAGCAGTCTTAGGCCGGGTCCTTCTAGCAATCAGCCCCAGCATTTT,TRBJ1-5,.,.,TRBV6-1
CSVEDRRSSRGYTF,TGCAGCGTTGAAGATCGGCGGTCTTCCCGGGGCTACACCTTC,TRBJ1-2,few,.,TRBV29-1
CASSTTRDRGRHQPQHF,TGTGCCAGTAGTACAACCCGGGACAGGGGGCGGCATCAGCCCCAGCATTTT,TRBJ1-5,.,TRBD1,TRBV19
CASSETGVYGYTF,TGTGCCAGCAGTGAAACGGGGGTCTATGGCTACACCTTC,TRBJ1-2,many,.,TRBV6-1
CASSRMAGVGTGELFF,TGTGCCAGCAGCCGGATGGCGGGAGTAGGCACCGGGGAGCTGTTTTTT,TRBJ2-2,many,TRBD2,TRBV11-2
CASSEAPDTGELFF,TGTGCCAGCAGTGAAGCGCCGGACACCGGGGAGCTGTTTTTT,TRBJ2-2,few,.,TRBV6-1
CSVERGSYEQYF,TGCAGCGTTGAAAGGGGCTCCTACGAGCAGTACTTC,TRBJ2-7,.,.,TRBV29-1
CASSPGTSGSMETQYF,TGTGCCAGCAGCCCAGGGACTAGCGGGAGTATGGAGACCCAGTACTTC,TRBJ2-5,.,TRBD2,TRBV12-3/TRBV12-4
CSARDLAGERETQYF,TGCAGTGCTAGAGATTTGGCAGGGGAGCGGGAGACCCAGTACTTC,TRBJ2-5,many,.,TRBV20-1
CASSLEPGPEQYF,TGTGCCAGCAGCTTAGAGCCGGGTCCCGAGCAGTACTTC,TRBJ2-7,many,.,TRBV11-2